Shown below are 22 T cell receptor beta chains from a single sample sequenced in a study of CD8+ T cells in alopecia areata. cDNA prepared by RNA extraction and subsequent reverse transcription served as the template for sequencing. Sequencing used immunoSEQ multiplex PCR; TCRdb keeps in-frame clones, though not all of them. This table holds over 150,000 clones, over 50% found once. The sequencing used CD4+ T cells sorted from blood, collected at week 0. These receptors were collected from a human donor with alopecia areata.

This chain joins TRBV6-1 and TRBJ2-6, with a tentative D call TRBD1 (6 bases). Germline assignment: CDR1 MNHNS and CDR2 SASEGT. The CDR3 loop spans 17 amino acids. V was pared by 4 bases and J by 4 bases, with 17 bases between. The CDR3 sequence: CASSAGEGVWGANVLTF. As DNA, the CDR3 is TGTGCCAGCAGTGCAGGGGAAGGTGTGTGGGGGGCCAACGTCCTGACTTTC.

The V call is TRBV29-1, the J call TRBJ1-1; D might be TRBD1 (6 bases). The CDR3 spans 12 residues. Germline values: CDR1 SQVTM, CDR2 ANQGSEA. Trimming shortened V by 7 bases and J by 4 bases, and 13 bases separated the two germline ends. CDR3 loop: CSGTGAVTEAFF. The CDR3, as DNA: TGCAGCGGGACGGGGGCAGTCACTGAAGCTTTCTTT.

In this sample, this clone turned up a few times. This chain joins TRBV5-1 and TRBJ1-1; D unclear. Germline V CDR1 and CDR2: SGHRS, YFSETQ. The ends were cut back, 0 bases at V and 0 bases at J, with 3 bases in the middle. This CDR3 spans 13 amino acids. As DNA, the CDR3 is TGCGCCAGCAGCTTGGGTCTGAACACTGAAGCTTTCTTT. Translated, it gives CASSLGLNTEAFF.

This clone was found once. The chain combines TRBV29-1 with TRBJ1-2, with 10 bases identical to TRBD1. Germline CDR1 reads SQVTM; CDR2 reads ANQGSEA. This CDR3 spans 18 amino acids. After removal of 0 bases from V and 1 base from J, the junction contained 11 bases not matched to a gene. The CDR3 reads CSVEDLGSGQGHNYGYTF. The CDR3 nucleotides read TGCAGCGTTGAAGATTTGGGATCGGGACAGGGGCATAACTATGGCTACACCTTC.

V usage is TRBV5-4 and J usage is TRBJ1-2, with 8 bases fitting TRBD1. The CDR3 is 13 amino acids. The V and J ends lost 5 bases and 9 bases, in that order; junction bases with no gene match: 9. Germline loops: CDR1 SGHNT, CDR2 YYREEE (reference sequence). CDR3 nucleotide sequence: TGTGCCAGCAGTTTTGGACAGGGCGAGAGCTACACCTTC. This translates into CASSFGQGESYTF.

CDR3 DNA sequence: TGTGCCAGCAGCCAACCAGGGACTGAAGCTTTCTTT. Protein product: CASSQPGTEAFF. This chain links TRBV14 with TRBJ1-1, with D perhaps matching TRBD1 (5 bases). V was trimmed by 2 bases and J by 5 bases, leaving 6 bases between them. Germline V lookup: CDR1 SGHDN, CDR2 FVKESK. The CDR3 sequence is 12 residues long.

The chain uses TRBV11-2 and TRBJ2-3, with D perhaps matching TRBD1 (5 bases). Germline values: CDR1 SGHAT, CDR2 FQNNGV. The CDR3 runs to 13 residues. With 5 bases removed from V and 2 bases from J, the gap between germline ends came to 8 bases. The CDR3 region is CASSRTNTDTQYF. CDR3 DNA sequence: TGTGCCAGCAGCCGGACAAACACAGATACGCAGTATTTT.

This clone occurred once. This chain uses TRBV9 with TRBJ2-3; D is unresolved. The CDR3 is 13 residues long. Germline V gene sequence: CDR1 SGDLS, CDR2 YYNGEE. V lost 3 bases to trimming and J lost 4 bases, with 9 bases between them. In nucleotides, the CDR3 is TGTGCCAGCAGCGCCGGTCAGGCAGATACGCAGTATTTT. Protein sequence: CASSAGQADTQYF.

CDR3 region: CASSQDLPVSYEQYF. The CDR3 DNA sequence: TGTGCCAGCAGCCAAGACCTCCCCGTTTCCTACGAGCAGTACTTC. The rearrangement uses TRBV4-2 and TRBJ2-7; no reliable D call. The CDR3 sequence is 15 residues long. CDR1 is LGHNA, CDR2 YNFKEQ, per germline. Trimming cost V 0 bases and J 1 base, with 10 bases left between them.

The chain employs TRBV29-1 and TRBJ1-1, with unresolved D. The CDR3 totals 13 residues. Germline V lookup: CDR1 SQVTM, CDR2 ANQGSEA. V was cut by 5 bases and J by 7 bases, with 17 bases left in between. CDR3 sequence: CSVSQVLRGEAFF. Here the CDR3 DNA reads TGCAGCGTTTCTCAGGTCCTACGCGGTGAAGCTTTCTTT.

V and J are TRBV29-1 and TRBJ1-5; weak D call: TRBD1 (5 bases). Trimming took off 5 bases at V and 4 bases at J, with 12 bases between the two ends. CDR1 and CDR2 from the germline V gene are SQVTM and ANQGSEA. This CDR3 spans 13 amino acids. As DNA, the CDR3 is TGCAGCGTTCTGGCAGGGTGGAATCAGCCCCAGCATTTT. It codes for CSVLAGWNQPQHF.

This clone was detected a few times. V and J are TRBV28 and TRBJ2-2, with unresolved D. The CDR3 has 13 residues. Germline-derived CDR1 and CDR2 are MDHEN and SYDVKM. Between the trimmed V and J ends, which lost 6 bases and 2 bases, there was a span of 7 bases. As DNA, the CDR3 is TGTGCCAGCAGCTACCGCAACACCGGGGAGCTGTTTTTT. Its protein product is CASSYRNTGELFF.

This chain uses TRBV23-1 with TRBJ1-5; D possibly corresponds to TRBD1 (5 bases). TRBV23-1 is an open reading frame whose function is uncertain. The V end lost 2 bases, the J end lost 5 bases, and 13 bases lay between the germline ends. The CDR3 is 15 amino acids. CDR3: CASSQGTHQDQPQHF. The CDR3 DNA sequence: TGCGCCAGCAGTCAAGGGACCCACCAAGATCAGCCCCAGCATTTT.

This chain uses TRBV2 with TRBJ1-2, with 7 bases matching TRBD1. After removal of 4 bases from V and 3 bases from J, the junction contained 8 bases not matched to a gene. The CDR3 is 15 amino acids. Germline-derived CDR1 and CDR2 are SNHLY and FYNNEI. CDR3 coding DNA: TGTGCCAGCAGTGCCGGGGCAGGGGGAGACTATGGCTACACCTTC. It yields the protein CASSAGAGGDYGYTF.

CDR3 sequence: CSVEEGAGNQPQHF. The CDR3 region has the DNA TGCAGCGTTGAGGAGGGGGCTGGCAATCAGCCCCAGCATTTT. V gene TRBV29-1 combines with J gene TRBJ1-5, with 7 bases lining up with TRBD1. V was clipped by 3 bases and J by 2 bases; unmatched bases: 4. The CDR3 spans 14 residues. CDR1 is SQVTM, CDR2 ANQGSEA, per germline.

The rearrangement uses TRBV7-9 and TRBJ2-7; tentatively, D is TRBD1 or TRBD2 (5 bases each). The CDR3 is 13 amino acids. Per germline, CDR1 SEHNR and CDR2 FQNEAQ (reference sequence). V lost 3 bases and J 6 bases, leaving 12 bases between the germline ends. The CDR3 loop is CASSLGPLGEQYF. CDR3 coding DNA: TGTGCCAGCAGCTTGGGACCTTTGGGCGAGCAGTACTTC.

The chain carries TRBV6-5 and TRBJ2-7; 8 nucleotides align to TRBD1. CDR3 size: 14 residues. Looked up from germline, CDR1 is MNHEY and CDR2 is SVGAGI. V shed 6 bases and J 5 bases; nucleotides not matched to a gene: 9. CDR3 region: CASSLNRGSHEQYF. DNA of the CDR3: TGTGCCAGCAGCCTCAACAGGGGGTCGCACGAGCAGTACTTC.

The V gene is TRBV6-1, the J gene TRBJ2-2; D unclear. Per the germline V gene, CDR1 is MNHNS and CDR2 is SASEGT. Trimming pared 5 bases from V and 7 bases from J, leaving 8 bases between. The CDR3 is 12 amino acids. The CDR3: CASSLRNGELFF. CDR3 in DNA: TGTGCCAGCAGTCTTAGAAACGGGGAGCTGTTTTTT.

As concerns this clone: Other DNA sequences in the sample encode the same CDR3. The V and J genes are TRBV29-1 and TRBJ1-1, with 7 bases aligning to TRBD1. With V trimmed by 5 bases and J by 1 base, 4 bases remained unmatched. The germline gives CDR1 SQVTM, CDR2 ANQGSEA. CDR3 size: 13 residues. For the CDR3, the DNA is TGCAGCGTTAAAGGGGGCGCGAACACTGAAGCTTTCTTT. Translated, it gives CSVKGGANTEAFF.

CDR3 nucleotides: TGTGCCAGCAGCCCGACAGGGGGCACTGAAAAACTGTTTTTT. It is translated as CASSPTGGTEKLFF. The rearrangement joins TRBV11-2 to TRBJ1-4; 10 bases are a match to TRBD1. The CDR3 loop spans 14 amino acids. Germline V gene data show CDR1 as SGHAT and CDR2 as FQNNGV. V lost 5 bases, J lost 7 bases, and 4 bases stayed unmatched.

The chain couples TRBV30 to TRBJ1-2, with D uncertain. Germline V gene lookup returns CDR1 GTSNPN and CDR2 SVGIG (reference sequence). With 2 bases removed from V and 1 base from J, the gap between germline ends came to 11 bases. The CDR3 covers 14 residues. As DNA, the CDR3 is TGTGCCTGGAGTCCCCCCGGGCATAACTATGGCTACACCTTC. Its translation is CAWSPPGHNYGYTF.

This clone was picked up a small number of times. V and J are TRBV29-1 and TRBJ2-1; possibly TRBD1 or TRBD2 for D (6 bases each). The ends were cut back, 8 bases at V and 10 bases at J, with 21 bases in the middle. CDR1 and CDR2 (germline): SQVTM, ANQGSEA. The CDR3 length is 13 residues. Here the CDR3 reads CSLAGWTAGEQFF. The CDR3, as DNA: TGCAGCTTGGCGGGGTGGACAGCAGGAGAGCAGTTCTTC.